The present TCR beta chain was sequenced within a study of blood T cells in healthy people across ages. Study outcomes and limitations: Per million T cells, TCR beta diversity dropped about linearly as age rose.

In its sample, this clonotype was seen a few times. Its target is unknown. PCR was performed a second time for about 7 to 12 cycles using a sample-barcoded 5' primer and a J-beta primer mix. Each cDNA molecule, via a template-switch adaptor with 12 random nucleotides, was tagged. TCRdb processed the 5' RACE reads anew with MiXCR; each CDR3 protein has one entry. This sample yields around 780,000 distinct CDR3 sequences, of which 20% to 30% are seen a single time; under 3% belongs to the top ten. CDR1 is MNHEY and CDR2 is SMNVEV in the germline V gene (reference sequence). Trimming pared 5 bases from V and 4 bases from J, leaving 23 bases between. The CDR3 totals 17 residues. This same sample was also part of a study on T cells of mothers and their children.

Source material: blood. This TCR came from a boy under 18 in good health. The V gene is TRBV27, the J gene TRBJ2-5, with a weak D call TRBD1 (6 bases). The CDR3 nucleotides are TGTGCCAGCAGTGTAATAGGCGGCAGGGGCTCGAGAGAGACCCAGTACTTC. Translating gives CASSVIGGRGSRETQYF.